The TCR beta chain under discussion was sequenced for a study of cytomegalovirus exposure and HLA in healthy donors (TCRdb year 2017). Background for the entire study: An earlier analysis of some 620 of the donors reported over 250 Gb of sequence data and 95 million to 140 million unique TCR beta sequences obtained from 150 million to 200 million T cells. Roughly 300 gigabases of sequencing data and tens of millions of unique TCR sequences were included in an early release covering roughly 600 HLA-typed donors. The genetic ancestry cluster associated with self-reported Caucasian donors included 81% of the roughly 390 genotyped donors. The study was designed to test whether signatures of past pathogen exposure could be identified by cataloging public T cell receptors. The study profiled the T cell repertoires of around 700 subjects by immunosequencing and related them to cytomegalovirus serostatus. Besides the first cohort of about 730 subjects, a separate validation cohort made up of roughly 120 different subjects was used. To predict cytomegalovirus infection status, the study combined high-throughput TCR immunosequencing, statistical association of individual TCRs with disease status, and machine learning. A later analysis re-examined previously published TCR beta repertoires from just over 650 donors and added high-resolution HLA genotyping to investigate patterns of TCR occurrence. The later analysis used no new phenotypic data to find candidate immune exposures, relying instead on TCR beta sequences and their occurrence across donors. An earlier analysis of some 500 of the donors applied high-throughput TCR beta sequencing to assess whether each TCR beta V gene segment acted as functional or pseudogenic. Donor age, sex, ethnicity and CMV serostatus were collected together with the repertoire data. In a later genetic analysis, genome-wide SNP genotypes for about 55% of the 666 donors were used, and that subset was treated as a discovery cohort. Every discovery cohort repertoire had been produced on one sequencing platform. HLA typing included class I and class II loci at four-digit resolution. Typing coverage differed by locus: A, B, C, DRB1 and DQB1 were typed in roughly 620-630 donors, DQA1 in about 550, DPA1 in around 600, and DPB1 in 450 to 490. Because of strong linkage in the cohort, four to six DR-DQ haplotypes were treated as single units for association and clustering. Among about 390 genotyped donors of the cohort, an average of around 240,000 unique TCR beta nucleotide sequences were sequenced per donor, approximately 20% of them non-productive.

Here is what the overall study found, with its caveats: In a later analysis, HLA-associated TCR beta chains showed more clonal expansion and lower generation probabilities than non-associated chains that were equally common. A later genetic analysis reported fewer N-insertions in productive TCRs among donors in an Asian-associated ancestry cluster than the roughly 700-donor mean. A further reported finding was that TCR beta sequences accurately predicted the HLA-A and HLA-B alleles for most subjects in the first cohort. An earlier analysis of several hundred of the donors showed that most TCR beta V segments appeared in productive rearrangements either about 87% or about 30% of the time, which broadly matched IMGT annotations. Most TCR sequences were seen in very few donors, while some public TCRs were found in many individuals. According to a later analysis, parvovirus B19, influenza, CMV and Epstein-Barr virus appeared linked to several top co-occurrence clusters. The presence/absence analyses assumed that sequencing depth was roughly uniform across donors, and that assumption may not be true. Because counts were too low, 15 to 20 rarely observed V segments, including chromosome 9 orphons, were excluded from the earlier analysis of under 650 of the donors. The study listed 164 TCR beta chains as associated with cytomegalovirus. In this cohort, only TCR beta chains were sequenced, and detectable features were limited by the absence of alpha or paired-chain data. At a false discovery rate of 0.05, a later analysis linked 16,000 or so TCR beta sequences to specific HLA alleles. In both the original and validation cohorts, the classifier was reported to diagnose cytomegalovirus status with high specificity and sensitivity. Linkage disequilibrium might explain the correlated functional status among segregating V segments, but an unknown experimental factor could not be ruled out. Immune exposure information for the cohort was limited to CMV serostatus. An association between a missense DCLRE1C variant and V-gene and J-gene trimming of TCR beta chains was found in a later genetic analysis and replicated in an independent cohort. Assigning TCR associations to individual alleles was difficult when HLA alleles, especially DR and DQ, strongly co-occurred. The sequencing pipeline was judged likely to have produced a cluster of highly shared sequence variants as a technical artifact. Most CMV-associated TCR beta chains appeared to be HLA-restricted in a later analysis, and the HLA associations seemed to be driven largely by CMV exposure. A later analysis found that TCR association rates varied across HLA loci, with DRB1 alleles showing the most associated TCRs and HLA-C alleles the fewest. In vitro tests confirmed that a few of the cytomegalovirus-associated TCR beta chains recognize cytomegalovirus antigens. Because some donors lacked HLA typing at each locus, the association tests relied only on the typed subset. According to the authors, the approach could potentially be generalized to other disease states and immunological phenotypes. Some IMGT-functional V segments, including TRBV6-2 and TRBV6-3, could not be distinguished by the 87-base-pair reads and were therefore excluded.

Library preparation was by the immunoSEQ multiplex PCR assay. A mixture of 60 forward primers for TCR Vbeta segments and 13 reverse primers for TCR Jbeta segments was used in the multiplex PCR. A multiplex PCR assay on genomic DNA amplified the CDR3 region of rearranged TCR beta genes. Amplified TCR beta libraries were sequenced as 87-base-pair reads on the Illumina HiSeq System. Concerning the study's data processing: Across the 700 or so repertoires, a later analysis counted some 81 million unique TCR beta chains, 9.5 million to 13 million of which were shared by at least two donors. Raw reads were error-corrected and collapsed into unique sequences by a nearest-neighbor algorithm in which closely related sequences were merged to remove PCR and sequencing errors. V, D and J gene segments were assigned by aligning CDR3 sequences to IMGT reference sequences. For a sequence to be retained, a match of at least six nucleotides was required to both a V gene segment and a J gene segment. Rearrangements were classified as productive when the CDR3 lacked stop codons and remained in frame with V and J, and all other rearrangements were classified as non-productive. CDR3 was defined according to IMGT convention as the region running from the second conserved V-encoded cysteine to the conserved J-encoded phenylalanine. In an earlier analysis of more than 550 of the donors, sequences lacking an unambiguous match to a single V gene segment were excluded. An earlier analysis of some 610 of the donors called V segments functional above 56.7% productive rearrangements and segregating when the between-donor standard deviation exceeded 5%. A statistical classification framework was developed to diagnose cytomegalovirus status using the catalog of TCR beta chain sequences. In a later analysis, V and J genes were assigned by comparing TCR nucleotide sequences against IMGT/GENE-DB human TR gene sequences. Using the TCRdist pipeline, a later analysis assigned CDR3 sequences along with most-parsimonious VDJ recombination scenarios. A later analysis defined each TCR beta chain by its CDR3 amino acid sequence plus V-gene family, and excluded reads lacking a unique V-gene family. To address suspected cross-contamination and a sequencing artifact, a later analysis removed 550 to 750 highly shared, low-generation-probability nucleotide sequences. In a later analysis, a clonal expansion index was calculated for each public chain from normalized within-repertoire ranks of inferred template counts. A later analysis computed generation probabilities with a VDJ recombination model fitted to out-of-frame rearrangements, and checked the results against IGoR. In a later analysis, TCR-TCR, TCR-HLA and TCR-CMV co-occurrence was scored with hypergeometric tests, and a repertoire-size bias correction was applied to TCR pairs. In a later analysis, false discovery rates were estimated by permuting HLA or CMV assignments 20 times. A later analysis grouped co-occurring TCRs with DBSCAN, adding TCRdist sequence similarity when clustering within HLA-allele-positive subsets. Repertoires with fewer than 30,000 or more than 120,000 public chains were left out of co-occurrence clustering, as were about 5 repertoires with anomalous nucleotide sharing. TCRdb took this table from immuneACCESS and kept in-frame rearrangements with V and J called. Such tables lack part of the clones; where checked against another copy, unresolved V genes explain under half of the gap, and the rest is unexplained. That table furnishes V, J and clone size, whereas the DNA furnished D and trimming. The table for this sample lists approximately 150,000 clones; 75% to 90% of them were counted only once. The ten top clones hold 4% to 5% of the sample.

This clone has just a few counts. Its antigen is not yet known. One end of the junction fails to match germline, which may point to a read error. In total, roughly 710 healthy bone marrow donors made up the cohort. Cohort members were all nominally healthy when sampled, although unrecorded immune exposures were likely present. The donor was CMV seronegative and was included in the group of 352 seronegative cohort members. A peripheral blood sample was collected from each donor, and TCR beta sequencing was performed on peripheral blood mononuclear cells. Genomic DNA was extracted from the blood cell samples with the Qiagen DNeasy Blood Extraction Kit. The CDR3 measures 14 amino acids from cysteine to phenylalanine. Solely the CDR3 DNA is kept, with 42 bases framed from the first base. The germline V gene (reference sequence) specifies PRHDT as CDR1 and FYEKMQ as CDR2.

The chain uses TRBV13 and TRBJ2-7; possibly the D gene is TRBD1, per 5 matching bases. The sample consisted of PBMCs. This TCR derives from a man aged 30-40 years in good health and CMV-seronegative. The CDR3 amino acid sequence is: CASSGARENYEQCF. The sequenced DNA: TGTGCCAGCAGCGGGGCAAGGGAAAACTACGAGCAGTGCTTC.